A single sample is the source of the 10 T cell receptor beta chains below, sequenced in a study of Ad26.COV2.S vaccination and SARS-CoV-2 variants. The protocol was immunoSEQ multiplex PCR, while the TCRdb copy is restricted to in-frame clones and leaves out a portion. The repertoire holds some 250,000 clones, with roughly 90% as singletons. The treatment: some 20 received Ad26.COV2.S at low or high dose, single or two shots; about 5 received placebo; per-sample allocation not given. Each sample was drawn 63 days after the first injection (of vaccine or placebo). Sequencing was performed on peripheral blood, taken in a trial of Ad26.COV2.S vaccine versus placebo. These receptors came from a person between 18 and 65 years old who received the Ad26.COV2.S COVID-19 vaccine or a placebo.

The chain combines TRBV30 with TRBJ2-7; D is perhaps TRBD2 (5 bases). Deletions cut 4 bases from V and 7 bases from J, with 11 bases between. CDR3 length: 11 residues. From germline, CDR1 is GTSNPN and CDR2 SVGIG (reference sequence). CDR3 DNA: TGTGCCTGGACGGCACGGGGAGAGCAGTACTTC. It yields the protein CAWTARGEQYF.

J is TRBJ2-7 and V is TRBV6-5; 12 bases line up with TRBD2. The CDR3 contains 15 residues. Germline CDR1 is MNHEY and CDR2 is SVGAGI. Unmatched junction bases numbered 2, after V lost 5 bases and J lost 0 bases. CDR3 in DNA: TGTGCCAGCAGTCTAGCGGGGGGGAGCTCCTACGAGCAGTACTTC. Translating gives CASSLAGGSSYEQYF.

V and J are TRBV5-1 and TRBJ2-5; the D gene is possibly TRBD2 (5 bases). This CDR3 comprises 16 residues. CDR1 and CDR2 from the germline V gene are SGHRS and YFSETQ. Trimming pared 5 bases from V and 4 bases from J, leaving 21 bases between. CDR3 in amino acids: CASSLRAREGRETQYF. The CDR3 DNA reads as TGCGCCAGCAGTTTGAGGGCGCGAGAAGGTAGAGAGACCCAGTACTTC.

The table lists this clone with a count of one. The chain links TRBV7-2 to TRBJ1-1, with D tentatively TRBD1 (6 bases). Germline CDR1 is SGHTA and CDR2 is FQGNSA. The CDR3 is 13 residues long. The V end was cut by 4 bases, the J end by 4 bases, with 10 bases between. CDR3 sequence: CASSSQGITEAFF. CDR3 DNA: TGTGCCAGCAGCTCACAGGGTATCACTGAAGCTTTCTTT.

The V call is TRBV18, the J call TRBJ2-1; 15 positions agree with TRBD2. Germline V CDR1 and CDR2: KGHSH, LQKENI. Trimming removed 5 bases from V and 8 bases from J; junction bases left unmatched: 7. The CDR3 sequence is 16 residues long. In nucleotides, the CDR3 is TGTGCCAGCTCATCAGGACTAGCGGGAGGGCAGGATGAGCAGTTCTTC. Translating gives CASSSGLAGGQDEQFF.

The CDR3 nucleotides read TGTGCCAGTAGTACCCGGACAGGACCGAGCAATCAGCCCCAGCATTTT. The encoded protein is CASSTRTGPSNQPQHF. This chain uses TRBV19 with TRBJ1-5, with TRBD1 identical over 7 bases. V was pared by 4 bases and J by 1 base, with 7 bases of the junction left unmatched. Germline CDR1 reads LNHDA; CDR2 reads SQIVND (reference sequence). The CDR3 contains 16 residues.

The rearrangement uses TRBV10-3 and TRBJ1-2, with D unclear. CDR1 ENHRY and CDR2 SYGVKD come from the germline V gene. V was trimmed by 8 bases and J by 0 bases, leaving 7 bases between them. The CDR3 spans 12 residues. In DNA form, the CDR3 reads TGTGCCATCCAGGCTTCTAACTATGGCTACACCTTC. Residues: CAIQASNYGYTF.

The chain carries TRBV7-3 and TRBJ2-1; 9 nucleotides line up with TRBD1. This CDR3 region has 15 residues. The ends lost 2 bases at V and 5 bases at J; junction bases unmatched: 4. Germline V gene data show CDR1 as SGHTA and CDR2 as FQGTGA. The CDR3 sequence: CASSLGTGPDNEQFF. CDR3 sequence (DNA): TGTGCCAGCAGCTTAGGGACAGGGCCAGACAATGAGCAGTTCTTC.

CDR3 amino acids: CASSLVQGYNQPQHF. In DNA, the CDR3 is TGTGCCAGCAGCTTAGTACAGGGTTACAATCAGCCCCAGCATTTT. J is TRBJ1-5 and V is TRBV7-2; TRBD1 is a possible D gene (6 bases). The CDR3 contains 15 residues. CDR1 is SGHTA, CDR2 FQGNSA, per germline. With 1 base removed from V and 3 bases from J, the gap between germline ends came to 10 bases.

V usage is TRBV25-1 and J usage is TRBJ1-1, with D perhaps TRBD1 (6 bases). The germline V and J ends were trimmed by 5 bases and 1 base, with 11 bases remaining between them. CDR1 and CDR2 (germline): MGHDK, SYGVNS. The CDR3 runs to 14 residues. CDR3 sequence (DNA): TGTGCCAGCAGTCCCAGGGGAGCGAACACTGAAGCTTTCTTT. Protein product: CASSPRGANTEAFF.